The text below deals with one T cell receptor beta chain. Antigen unknown. TCRbeta library preparation incorporated unique molecular identifiers. TCRdb processed the PCR reads anew with MiXCR; each CDR3 protein has one entry. Of about 440,000 distinct CDR3 sequences in the sample, roughly two fifths were seen once. This record comes from a study of T-cell reconstitution after alpha-beta-depleted transplantation in children. Study observations and caveats: It was surviving recipient T cells and thymic progenitors that gave some patients high TCRbeta diversity at day 60. Roughly two months post-transplant, alpha-beta T cells reportedly originated from several hundred graft clones that had expanded. One year post-transplant, T-cell counts and diversity were largely derived from T cells produced anew.

The material was PBMCs, obtained before TCRalphabeta/CD19-depleted stem cell transplant. This receptor was taken from a girl aged 2 to 9 with aplastic anemia, due to receive a stem cell transplant.

CDR3 amino acids: CASSETSGGLYNEQFF. As DNA, the CDR3 is TGTGCCAGCAGTGAAACTAGCGGGGGCCTCTACAATGAGCAGTTCTTC. The chain uses TRBV2 and TRBJ2-1; 11 bases map to TRBD2. The CDR3 consists of 16 residues. The V gene end was trimmed by 2 bases and the J gene end by 3 bases; junction bases not matched to a gene: 3. Germline CDR1 reads SNHLY; CDR2 reads FYNNEI.